This T cell receptor (beta chain) was obtained from a study of T cells after yellow fever vaccination. TCRdb passed the 5' RACE reads through MiXCR, listing each CDR3 protein once. This repertoire shows some 70,000 distinct CDR3 sequences, over 6.5% found once; its top ten account for 35% to 40%. Per the germline V gene, CDR1 is LNHDA and CDR2 is SQIVND (reference sequence). This CDR3 comprises 15 residues. Trimming cost V 2 bases and J 4 bases, with 9 bases left between them. General observations from the study: Some clonotypes were seen in both the CD4 and the CD8 compartments. These made up a small share and likely arose from convergent recombination.

Of note for this clonotype: Its antigen remains unidentified.

This material consisted of CD8+ T cells sorted from PBMCs, taken around 45 days after the first yellow fever vaccination. The receptor's source is a man between 18 and 35 years old who received the YFV17D yellow fever vaccine. V and J are TRBV19 and TRBJ1-6; no clear D gene. CDR3 nucleotide sequence: TGTGCCAGTAGTATAAACGCAGCTTATAATTCACCCCTCCACTTT. It specifies CASSINAAYNSPLHF.